This passage covers 13 T cell receptor beta chains from one sample sequenced in a study of cytomegalovirus exposure and HLA in healthy donors. Researchers ran the PCR with 60 Vbeta and 13 Jbeta primers. Sequencing used immunoSEQ multiplex PCR; TCRdb keeps in-frame clones, though not all of them. The sample yields about 170,000 clones, approximately 76% seen once. The material sequenced was PBMCs. These receptors came from a woman aged 18-35 years in good health and CMV-seropositive.

The J gene is TRBJ2-3, the V gene TRBV7-3, with TRBD1 identical over 10 bases. The germline gives CDR1 SGHTA, CDR2 FQGTGA. The V and J ends lost 1 base and 2 bases, in that order; junction bases with no gene match: 3. This CDR3 spans 16 amino acids. CDR3 amino acids: CASSLSGTGDTDTQYF. The DNA of the CDR3 is TGTGCCAGCAGCTTAAGTGGGACAGGGGACACAGATACGCAGTATTTT.

This clone showed up just a few times. This chain links TRBV7-8 with TRBJ2-5, with TRBD2 matching over 7 bases. V shed 1 base and J 4 bases; nucleotides not matched to a gene: 18. The CDR3 runs 19 residues. CDR1 and CDR2 (germline): SGHVS, FQNEAQ. The DNA for the CDR3 is TGTGCCAGCAGCTTAGAGGTCCCCCCCGCGGGGGTAATCGGAGAGACCCAGTACTTC. Amino acids: CASSLEVPPAGVIGETQYF. The variable domain in full, completed from reference TRBV7-8 and TRBJ2-5, reads GAGVSQSPRYKVAKRGQDVALRCDPISGHVSLFWYQQALGQGPEFLTYFQNEAQLDKSGLPSDRFFAERPEGSVSTLKIQRTQQEDSAVYLCASSLEVPPAGVIGETQYFGPGTRLLVL.

The rearrangement joins TRBV30 to TRBJ2-2, with D hard to call. The CDR3 has 13 amino acids. V was shortened by 2 bases and J by 4 bases, with 8 bases between the two germline ends. Germline lookup yields CDR1 GTSNPN and CDR2 SVGIG (reference sequence). This chain's CDR3 is CAWSPGATGELFF. CDR3 bases: TGTGCCTGGAGTCCCGGAGCCACCGGGGAGCTGTTTTTT.

This clone was found a few times. This rearrangement joins TRBV14 to TRBJ1-3; the match to TRBD1 covers 7 bases. CDR3 length equals 17 residues. V shed 4 bases and J 0 bases; nucleotides not matched to a gene: 9. Germline V gives CDR1 SGHDN, CDR2 FVKESK. The DNA for the CDR3 is TGTGCCAGCAGCCGGCTGGGACAGCCAAGCTCTGGAAACACCATATATTTT. Its translation: CASSRLGQPSSGNTIYF.

The rearrangement joins TRBV9 to TRBJ2-3; 10 bases align to TRBD1. The CDR3 sequence is 15 residues long. J gave up 4 bases and V 3 bases, and 5 bases lay outside the gene matches. CDR1 and CDR2 (germline): SGDLS, YYNGEE. CDR3 nucleotide sequence: TGTGCCAGCAGCGCCCGGGACAGGGGCGCAGATACGCAGTATTTT. Translation gives CASSARDRGADTQYF.

This clone was seen once. The V call is TRBV2, the J call TRBJ2-3, with 8 bases identical to TRBD1. This CDR3 has 13 amino acids. The V segment lost 10 bases and the J segment 1 base; nucleotides outside the gene matches: 4. Germline assignment: CDR1 SNHLY and CDR2 FYNNEI. The CDR3 protein is CAMPGQGTDTQYF. The CDR3 DNA follows: TGTGCCATGCCGGGACAGGGCACAGATACGCAGTATTTT.

This chain connects TRBV6-5 to TRBJ1-1, with TRBD1 matching 12 bases. This CDR3 is 16 amino acids long. V lost 4 bases, J lost 0 bases, and 3 bases stayed unmatched. Germline V CDR1 and CDR2: MNHEY, SVGAGI. CDR3 bases: TGTGCCAGCAGTTCGGGACAGGGGGCTCTGAACACTGAAGCTTTCTTT. Residues: CASSSGQGALNTEAFF.

The CDR3, as DNA: TGTGCCTGGGGGACTAGCAATTACGAGCAGTACTTC. This gives the protein CAWGTSNYEQYF. The J gene is TRBJ2-7, the V gene TRBV30, with 9 bases aligning to TRBD2. CDR1 GTSNPN and CDR2 SVGIG come from the germline V gene (reference sequence). J lost 4 bases, V lost 5 bases, and 3 bases had no gene match. This CDR3 has 12 residues. Filled out from reference TRBV30 and TRBJ2-7, the complete variable domain reads SQTIHQWPATLVQPVGSPLSLECTVEGTSNPNLYWYRQAAGRGLQLLFYSVGIGQISSEVPQNLSASRPQDRQFILSSKKLLLSDSGFYLCAWGTSNYEQYFGPGTRLTVT.

The chain combines TRBV4-1 with TRBJ1-5; 7 nucleotides align to TRBD1. V shed 1 base and J 4 bases; nucleotides not matched to a gene: 4. The CDR3 loop spans 15 amino acids. Germline assignment: CDR1 MGHRA and CDR2 YSYEKL. The CDR3 DNA follows: TGCGCCAGCAGCCAAGCCCGACAGGGAAATCAGCCCCAGCATTTT. Translated, it gives CASSQARQGNQPQHF.

V gene TRBV10-3 combines with J gene TRBJ2-7; D is possibly TRBD1 (5 bases). Per germline, CDR1 ENHRY and CDR2 SYGVKD. This CDR3 is built from 12 residues. Trimming removed 0 bases at V and 9 bases at J, with 9 bases between. The DNA for the CDR3 is TGTGCCATCAGTGAGTCGGGGCAATGGCAGTACTTC. Translation: CAISESGQWQYF.

The chain joins TRBV18 to TRBJ2-7; TRBD1 might be the D (6 bases). Germline-derived CDR1 and CDR2 are KGHSH and LQKENI. The CDR3 length is 12 residues. The V end was cut by 5 bases, the J end by 5 bases, with 10 bases between. The CDR3 protein is CASSSRGNEQYF. Here the CDR3 DNA reads TGTGCCAGCTCAAGCAGGGGCAACGAGCAGTACTTC.

The chain recombines TRBV5-4 with TRBJ2-3, with TRBD2 matching over 10 bases. This CDR3 contains 18 residues. Germline V gives CDR1 SGHNT, CDR2 YYREEE (reference sequence). J gave up 5 bases and V 3 bases, and 15 bases lay outside the gene matches. CDR3 DNA: TGTGCCAGCAGCTCTATATTGAGCGGGGGGGCCGAGGAAGATACGCAGTATTTT. Its translation is CASSSILSGGAEEDTQYF.

The J gene is TRBJ2-7, the V gene TRBV15; weak D call: TRBD1 (5 bases). Germline lookup yields CDR1 LNHNV and CDR2 YYDKDF (reference sequence). The V end lost 0 bases, the J end lost 5 bases, and 14 bases lay between the germline ends. This CDR3 comprises 15 residues. CDR3 in amino acids: CATSREIGVPHEQYF. CDR3 nucleotide sequence: TGTGCCACCAGCAGAGAAATAGGGGTCCCTCACGAGCAGTACTTC.